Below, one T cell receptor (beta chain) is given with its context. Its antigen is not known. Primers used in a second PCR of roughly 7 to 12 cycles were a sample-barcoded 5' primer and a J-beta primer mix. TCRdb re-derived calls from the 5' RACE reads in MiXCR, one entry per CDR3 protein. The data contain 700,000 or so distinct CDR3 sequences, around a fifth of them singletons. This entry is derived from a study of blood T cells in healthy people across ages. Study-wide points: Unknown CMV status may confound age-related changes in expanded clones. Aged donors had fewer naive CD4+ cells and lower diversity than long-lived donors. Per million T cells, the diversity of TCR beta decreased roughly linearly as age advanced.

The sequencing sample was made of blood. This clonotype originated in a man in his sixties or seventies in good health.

CDR3 in amino acids: CASSDQVEKLFF. The CDR3 bases are TGTGCCAGCAGCGACCAGGTTGAAAAACTGTTTTTT. The chain uses TRBV6-6 and TRBJ1-4, with D hard to call. CDR1 and CDR2 from the germline V gene are MNHNY and SVGAGI (reference sequence). V was trimmed by 6 bases and J by 7 bases, leaving 9 bases between them. The length of the CDR3 is 12 residues.